The next 20 T cell receptor beta chains were all read from a single sample in a study of early T cells in non-severe SARS-CoV-2 infection. Using its own MiXCR run on the 5' RACE reads, TCRdb lists one record per CDR3 protein. Of some 23,000 distinct CDR3 sequences listed, approximately 5.1% were seen once; the top ten hold less than 8.5%. Input material: whole blood. The receptors were sampled from an adult who was a healthcare worker with PCR-confirmed SARS-CoV-2 infection or an uninfected control (not recorded which).

This clonotype was observed at least ten times. This chain connects TRBV19 to TRBJ2-5; perhaps TRBD1 as D (5 bases). The V gene lost 5 bases and the J gene lost 5 bases, with 18 bases spanning the gap. Germline V lookup: CDR1 LNHDA, CDR2 SQIVND (reference sequence). The CDR3 spans 15 residues. The CDR3 DNA follows: TGTGCCAGTAGTCCCCGCAGGGTATCCAGGGAGACCCAGTACTTC. Protein product: CASSPRRVSRETQYF. The whole variable domain, filled in from reference TRBV19 and TRBJ2-5, reads DGGITQSPKYLFRKEGQNVTLSCEQNLNHDAMYWYRQDPGQGLRLIYYSQIVNDFQKGDIAEGYSVSREKKESFPLTVTSAQKNPTAFYLCASSPRRVSRETQYFGPGTRLLVL.

This clonotype came up a few times. The J gene is TRBJ1-2, the V gene TRBV5-1; 10 bases line up with TRBD1. With 0 bases clipped from V and 1 base from J, the junction kept 9 bases outside the gene matches. This CDR3 is built from 18 residues. Germline-derived CDR1 and CDR2 are SGHRS and YFSETQ. The CDR3 sequence is CASSLAGNGTGVNYGYTF. DNA for the CDR3: TGCGCCAGCAGCTTGGCCGGTAACGGGACAGGGGTTAACTATGGCTACACCTTC.

There are many counts of this clonotype. The genes are TRBV29-1 and TRBJ2-7; D ambiguous. Germline V gene data show CDR1 as SQVTM and CDR2 as ANQGSEA. The CDR3 spans 11 residues. V was pared by 4 bases and J by 5 bases, with 9 bases between. The CDR3 DNA is TGCAGCGTTGTCACGTACAACGAGCAGTACTTC. Protein sequence: CSVVTYNEQYF.

Only a few counts were recorded for this clonotype. The J gene is TRBJ2-3, the V gene TRBV30; D is uncertain. The V gene's germline CDR1 is GTSNPN and CDR2 SVGIG (reference sequence). The CDR3 is 11 amino acids. V was pared by 0 bases and J by 5 bases, with 3 bases between. CDR3 protein: CAWSVGDTQYF. In DNA, the CDR3 is TGTGCCTGGAGTGTTGGAGATACGCAGTATTTT.

The sample holds many counts of this clonotype. CDR3 sequence reads: CSAGADNEQFF. As DNA, the CDR3 is TGCAGTGCAGGAGCGGATAATGAGCAGTTCTTC. The V call is TRBV20-1, the J call TRBJ2-1; D is perhaps TRBD2 (5 bases). This CDR3 is built from 11 residues. From germline, CDR1 is DFQATT and CDR2 SNEGSKA (reference sequence). Trimming stripped 6 bases from V and 7 bases from J, with 10 bases between.

In its sample, this clonotype was seen many times. J is TRBJ1-4 and V is TRBV5-5, with 8 bases that match TRBD1. Germline V CDR1 and CDR2: SGHKS, YYEKEE (reference sequence). The CDR3 totals 14 residues. V lost 5 bases, J lost 6 bases, and 6 bases stayed unmatched. CDR3 residues: CASRGDRPHEKLFF. The CDR3, as DNA: TGTGCCAGCAGGGGGGACAGGCCACATGAAAAACTGTTTTTT.

The chain links TRBV7-6 to TRBJ2-7; 16 bases are a match to TRBD2. The CDR3 extends over 18 amino acids. V gave up 2 bases and J gave up 3 bases; unmatched junction bases: 7. Germline assignment: CDR1 SGHVS and CDR2 FNYEAQ. The CDR3 bases are TGTGCCAGCAGCTTAAAGGGACTAGCGGGAGGGCCCGACTACGAGCAGTACTTC. Translated, it gives CASSLKGLAGGPDYEQYF.

This clonotype was seen ten or more times. V usage is TRBV7-2 and J usage is TRBJ2-1; D uncertain. The CDR3 runs 11 residues. The V end lost 2 bases, the J end lost 10 bases, and 6 bases lay between the germline ends. Germline CDR1 and CDR2: SGHTA and FQGNSA. CDR3 region: CASSLRREQFF. The DNA of the CDR3 is TGTGCCAGCAGCTTAAGGCGGGAGCAGTTCTTC.

This clonotype was seen at least ten times. The chain is built from TRBV15 and TRBJ2-6; a weak D match, TRBD1 (5 bases). The CDR3 sequence is 15 residues long. CDR1 is LNHNV, CDR2 YYDKDF, per germline (reference sequence). Trimming shortened V by 0 bases and J by 2 bases, and 5 bases separated the two germline ends. DNA of the CDR3: TGTGCCACCAGCAGAGACAGGGCTGGGGCCAACGTCCTGACTTTC. Its protein product is CATSRDRAGANVLTF.

The chain carries TRBV6-2 or TRBV6-3 and TRBJ2-7; D is ambiguous. The CDR3 runs 15 residues. Germline loops: CDR1 MNHEY, CDR2 SVGEGT. V dropped 0 bases and J dropped 0 bases, with 9 bases sitting between them. CDR3 amino acids: CASSYSRQSSYEQYF. The DNA for the CDR3 is TGTGCCAGCAGTTACTCGCGGCAGAGCTCCTACGAGCAGTACTTC.

This chain connects TRBV5-4 to TRBJ1-1; D unclear. The germline V gene has CDR1 SGHNT and CDR2 YYREEE (reference sequence). The CDR3 has 15 residues. Trimming left V 3 bases short and J 1 base short, with 13 bases between. Written as DNA, the CDR3 is TGTGCCAGCAGCTCCCCCCGGGAGGCGAACACTGAAGCTTTCTTT. Protein sequence: CASSSPREANTEAFF.

The rearrangement links TRBV5-1 to TRBJ1-1; D uncertain. The germline V gene encodes CDR1 SGHRS and CDR2 YFSETQ. Trimming shortened V by 6 bases and J by 0 bases, and 18 bases separated the two germline ends. This CDR3 is 16 amino acids long. CDR3 sequence reads: CASIPGQSDMNTEAFF. For the CDR3, the DNA is TGCGCCAGCATCCCCGGGCAGAGCGACATGAACACTGAAGCTTTCTTT.

This clonotype was seen at least ten times. The CDR3 is CATSGPQGQVGNTEAFF. The CDR3 nucleotides read TGTGCCACCAGCGGCCCACAGGGGCAGGTTGGGAACACTGAAGCTTTCTTT. The V call is TRBV15, the J call TRBJ1-1; 7 nucleotides agree with TRBD1. Germline loops: CDR1 LNHNV, CDR2 YYDKDF (reference sequence). Trimming took 5 bases from V and 1 from J; bases not matched to a gene: 13. CDR3 size: 17 residues.

This clonotype was seen repeatedly, ten times or more. The rearrangement links TRBV5-1 to TRBJ2-6; D is ambiguous. This CDR3 has 15 residues. Between the trimmed V and J ends, which lost 4 bases and 0 bases, there was a span of 8 bases. Per germline, CDR1 SGHRS and CDR2 YFSETQ. CDR3 DNA sequence: TGCGCCAGCAGCCCCACGGACTCTGGGGCCAACGTCCTGACTTTC. It encodes CASSPTDSGANVLTF.

The chain carries TRBV5-4 and TRBJ1-2; D possibly corresponds to TRBD1 (5 bases). CDR1 and CDR2 (germline): SGHNT, YYREEE (reference sequence). V lost 4 bases, J lost 2 bases, and 9 bases lay in between. The CDR3 has 13 amino acids. The CDR3, as DNA: TGTGCCAGCAGCCCCGACAGAAACTATGGCTACACCTTC. It translates to CASSPDRNYGYTF.

This clonotype occurred many times. The chain carries TRBV2 and TRBJ1-3; D ambiguous. The CDR3 length is 14 residues. Between the trimmed V and J ends, which lost 4 bases and 0 bases, there was a span of 7 bases. Germline CDR1 is SNHLY and CDR2 is FYNNEI. The CDR3 loop reads CASSVRNSGNTIYF. CDR3 coding DNA: TGTGCCAGCAGTGTGAGAAACTCTGGAAACACCATATATTTT.

This clonotype occurred many times. V usage is TRBV9 and J usage is TRBJ2-7; D possibly corresponds to TRBD2 (5 bases). This CDR3 is built from 16 residues. The V and J ends lost 3 bases and 5 bases respectively, with 21 bases between them. Per germline, CDR1 SGDLS and CDR2 YYNGEE. The CDR3: CASSGGDWTAPNEQYF. DNA of the CDR3: TGTGCCAGCAGCGGGGGAGATTGGACCGCCCCTAACGAGCAGTACTTC.

This clonotype showed up many times. V usage is TRBV19 and J usage is TRBJ2-2, with D possibly called TRBD1 or TRBD2 (5 bases each). Looked up from germline, CDR1 is LNHDA and CDR2 is SQIVND (reference sequence). Trimming left V 3 bases short and J 1 base short, with 9 bases between. The CDR3 spans 15 residues. The CDR3 loop reads CASSIGDVNTGELFF. The CDR3 DNA is TGTGCCAGTAGTATCGGGGACGTGAACACCGGGGAGCTGTTTTTT.

This clonotype was picked up a small number of times. The V gene is TRBV6-5, the J gene TRBJ2-6; no clear D. Germline V gene data show CDR1 as MNHEY and CDR2 as SVGAGI. The CDR3 consists of 17 residues. Trimming stripped 2 bases from V and 2 bases from J, with 13 bases between. The CDR3 DNA follows: TGTGCCAGCAGTTACGGTGAGGACCGTGCTGGGGCCAACGTCCTGACTTTC. It is translated as CASSYGEDRAGANVLTF.

This clonotype was detected ten times or more. The chain's CDR3 is CATEGVDEQFF. Here the CDR3 DNA reads TGTGCCACCGAAGGGGTCGATGAGCAGTTCTTC. The chain combines TRBV6-6 with TRBJ2-1; tentatively, D is TRBD1 (5 bases). Germline V CDR1 and CDR2: MNHNY, SVGAGI (reference sequence). The V and J ends lost 10 bases and 8 bases respectively, with 12 bases between them. The CDR3 totals 11 residues.